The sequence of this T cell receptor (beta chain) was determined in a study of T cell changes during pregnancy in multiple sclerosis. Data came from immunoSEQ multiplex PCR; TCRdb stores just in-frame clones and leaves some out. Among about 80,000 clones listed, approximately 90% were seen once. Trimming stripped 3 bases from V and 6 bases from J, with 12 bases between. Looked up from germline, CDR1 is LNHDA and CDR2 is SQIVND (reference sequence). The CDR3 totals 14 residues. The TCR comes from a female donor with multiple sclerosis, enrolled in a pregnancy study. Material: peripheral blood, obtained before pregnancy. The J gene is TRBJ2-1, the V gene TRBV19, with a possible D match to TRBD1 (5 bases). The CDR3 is CASSIQGQLNEQFF. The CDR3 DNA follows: TGTGCCAGTAGTATCCAGGGCCAACTCAATGAGCAGTTCTTC. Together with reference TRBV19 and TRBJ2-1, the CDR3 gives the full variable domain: DGGITQSPKYLFRKEGQNVTLSCEQNLNHDAMYWYRQDPGQGLRLIYYSQIVNDFQKGDIAEGYSVSREKKESFPLTVTSAQKNPTAFYLCASSIQGQLNEQFFGPGTRLTVL.